Sequencing of this T cell receptor (beta chain) was carried out in a study of T cell repertoires in cytomegalovirus infection. Study information: Recently identified HLA-C-restricted CMV epitopes and well-studied HLA-B-restricted CMV epitopes were used by the study. Matching HLA type, along with CMV infection, was indicated by public TCR beta signatures. Whole-study results and caveats: Ex vivo responses were dominated by HLA-C-restricted CMV-specific TCR beta clonotypes. Totalled public TCR beta family frequency picked out people who carried CMV plus the relevant HLA.

This clonotype showed up just a few times. What it binds is unknown. One entry per CDR3 protein, called by TCRdb with MiXCR from the reads. The sample lists about 51,000 distinct CDR3 sequences; 15% to 25% were seen once. The clonotype comes from a human donor in good health (CMV status not recorded). Some clones in this sample may be carry-over from other donors' samples. The source material was CD8+ T cells from cultured PBMCs, sampled from culture after CMV antigen stimulation.

CDR3 sequence reads: CASSFPGDYEQYF. For the CDR3, the DNA is TGTGCCAGCAGCTTCCCAGGAGACTACGAGCAGTACTTC. The V call is TRBV7-2, the J call TRBJ2-7; D gene ambiguous. The CDR3 length is 13 residues. The V gene lost 3 bases and the J gene lost 3 bases, with 9 bases spanning the gap. Per germline, CDR1 SGHTA and CDR2 FQGNSA.